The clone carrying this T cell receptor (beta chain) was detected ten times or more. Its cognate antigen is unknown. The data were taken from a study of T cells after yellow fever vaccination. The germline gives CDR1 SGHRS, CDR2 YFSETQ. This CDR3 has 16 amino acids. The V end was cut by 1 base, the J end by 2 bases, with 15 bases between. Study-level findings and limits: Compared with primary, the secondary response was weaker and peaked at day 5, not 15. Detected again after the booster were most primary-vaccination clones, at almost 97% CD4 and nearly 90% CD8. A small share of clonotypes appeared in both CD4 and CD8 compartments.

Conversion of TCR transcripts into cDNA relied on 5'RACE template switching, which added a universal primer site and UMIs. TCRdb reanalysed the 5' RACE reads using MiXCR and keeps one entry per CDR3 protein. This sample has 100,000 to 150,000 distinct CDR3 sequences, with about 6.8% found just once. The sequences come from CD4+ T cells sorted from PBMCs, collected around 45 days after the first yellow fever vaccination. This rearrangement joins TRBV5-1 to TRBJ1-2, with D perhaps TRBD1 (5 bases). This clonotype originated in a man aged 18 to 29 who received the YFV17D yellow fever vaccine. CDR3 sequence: CASSLSYGAENYGYTF. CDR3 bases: TGCGCCAGCAGCTTGTCATATGGGGCGGAGAACTATGGCTACACCTTC.